The rows below give T cell receptor beta chains drawn from one sample of a study of cytomegalovirus exposure and HLA in healthy donors. Clones were sequenced by immunoSEQ multiplex PCR, and TCRdb holds only the in-frame ones, with some missing. Of approximately 180,000 clones in the sample, around four fifths were seen once. The sample comprised PBMCs. These receptors all stem from a girl aged 10-17 years in good health and CMV-seropositive. Each CDR3 is given with its conserved first and last residue. D genes are given only for firm matches. Some rows have no size entry. The others give once, few or many, or a class for an expanded clone.

V	size	D	J	CDR3	DNA
TRBV18	-	-	TRBJ1-1	CASSPGAGVNTEAFF	TGTGCCAGCTCACCAGGGGCAGGGGTGAACACTGAAGCTTTCTTT
TRBV27	-	-	TRBJ1-5	CASSFAGGYSNQPQHF	TGTGCCAGCAGTTTCGCGGGGGGCTATAGCAATCAGCCCCAGCATTTT
TRBV14	-	-	TRBJ2-7	CASSHGRSHEQYF	TGTGCCAGCAGCCACGGTCGCTCCCACGAGCAGTACTTC
TRBV2	-	-	TRBJ2-1	CATMRDSYNEQFF	TGTGCCACAATGAGGGATTCCTACAATGAGCAGTTCTTC
TRBV19	-	TRBD1	TRBJ1-5	CASSPGTGGYGQPQHF	TGTGCCAGTAGCCCAGGGACAGGGGGGTACGGTCAGCCCCAGCATTTT
TRBV9	-	-	TRBJ2-3	CASSVGRAVSTDTQYF	TGTGCCAGCAGCGTAGGGCGGGCGGTTAGCACAGATACGCAGTATTTT
TRBV6-6	-	-	TRBJ2-7	CASNPSEAGGYHEQYF	TGTGCCAGCAACCCATCTGAGGCAGGAGGCTACCACGAGCAGTACTTC
TRBV2	-	-	TRBJ2-3	CASMRQGGPTDTQYF	TGTGCCAGCATGAGGCAGGGGGGCCCCACAGATACGCAGTATTTT
TRBV6-4	-	TRBD1	TRBJ1-2	CASSPDREPYGYTF	TGTGCCAGCAGTCCGGACAGGGAGCCCTATGGCTACACCTTC
TRBV18	-	TRBD1	TRBJ1-2	CASSPHGQGRYGYTF	TGTGCCAGCTCACCCCATGGACAGGGGCGCTATGGCTACACCTTC
TRBV19	-	-	TRBJ2-7	CASSIGPSYEQYF	TGTGCCAGTAGTATAGGGCCCAGCTACGAGCAGTACTTC
TRBV9	-	-	TRBJ2-2	CASSYRVTGELFF	TGTGCCAGCAGCTACAGGGTTACCGGGGAGCTGTTTTTT
TRBV19	once	-	TRBJ1-1	CASSPSRNAEAFF	TGTGCCAGTAGTCCATCGAGAAACGCTGAAGCTTTCTTT
TRBV7-9	-	-	TRBJ1-1	CASSLLWATEAFF	TGTGCCAGCAGCCTCCTGTGGGCCACTGAAGCTTTCTTT
TRBV14	once	-	TRBJ2-1	CASSFGGEQFF	TGTGCCAGCAGCTTCGGGGGTGAGCAGTTCTTC
TRBV5-1	-	-	TRBJ2-7	CASSLELSYEQYF	TGCGCCAGCAGCTTGGAATTGTCTTACGAGCAGTACTTC
TRBV9	-	TRBD2	TRBJ2-1	CASSVVGGADNEQFF	TGTGCCAGCAGCGTAGTCGGGGGGGCCGATAATGAGCAGTTCTTC
TRBV5-5	-	-	TRBJ1-3	CASSFDPRPGPGNTIYF	TGTGCCAGCAGTTTCGATCCAAGGCCAGGGCCTGGAAACACCATATATTTT
TRBV7-6	-	-	TRBJ1-1	CASSLQANTEAFF	TGTGCCAGCAGCTTACAAGCTAACACTGAAGCTTTCTTT
TRBV11-2	-	-	TRBJ2-3	CASSLELARDTQYF	TGTGCCAGCAGCTTAGAACTAGCTAGAGATACGCAGTATTTT
TRBV30	-	TRBD1	TRBJ1-2	CAWIGRDRTFNYGYTF	TGTGCCTGGATAGGGCGGGACAGGACTTTTAACTATGGCTACACCTTC
TRBV11-3	-	-	TRBJ2-2	CASSSGGWEESPGELFF	TGTGCCAGCAGCTCTGGGGGGTGGGAGGAATCCCCCGGGGAGCTGTTTTTT
TRBV7-9	-	TRBD2	TRBJ2-1	CASSETGTSVDNEQFF	TGTGCCAGCAGCGAAACCGGGACTAGCGTTGACAATGAGCAGTTCTTC
TRBV11-3	once	-	TRBJ1-1	CASSLDKVGELGTEAFF	TGTGCCAGCAGCTTAGATAAGGTCGGGGAACTGGGGACTGAAGCTTTCTTT
TRBV18	-	TRBD2	TRBJ2-1	CASSPPGTSITEQFF	TGTGCCAGCTCACCACCGGGGACTAGCATCACTGAGCAGTTCTTC
TRBV18	-	TRBD2	TRBJ2-5	CASSPYGLAGGPQYF	TGTGCCAGCTCACCATACGGACTAGCGGGGGGGCCGCAGTACTTC
TRBV5-5	-	-	TRBJ1-2	CASSLTLYGYTF	TGTGCCAGCAGCTTGACTCTCTATGGCTACACCTTC
TRBV11-2	-	TRBD1	TRBJ2-7	CASSPLDRVRGHSYEQYF	TGTGCCAGCAGCCCTCTGGACAGGGTCAGGGGCCACTCCTACGAGCAGTACTTC
TRBV11-2	-	-	TRBJ2-1	CASSFQQGGYEQFF	TGTGCCAGCAGCTTCCAACAGGGCGGCTATGAGCAGTTCTTC
TRBV5-6	-	TRBD1	TRBJ1-2	CASSPVSGTALHGYTF	TGTGCCAGCAGCCCCGTTAGTGGGACAGCTCTCCATGGCTACACCTTC
TRBV5-5	-	-	TRBJ2-7	CASSLVGQIYEQYF	TGTGCCAGCAGCTTGGTGGGACAAATCTACGAGCAGTACTTC
TRBV7-3	-	TRBD1	TRBJ2-3	CASSPSKTGALYTDTQYF	TGTGCCAGCAGCCCAAGCAAGACAGGGGCGCTCTATACAGATACGCAGTATTTT
TRBV7-9	-	TRBD1	TRBJ2-3	CASSLAQGAADTQYF	TGTGCCAGCAGCTTAGCCCAGGGGGCAGCAGATACGCAGTATTTT
TRBV5-1	-	-	TRBJ2-3	CASSQDSVQNTQYF	TGCGCCAGCAGCCAGGACAGCGTTCAGAATACGCAGTATTTT
TRBV13	-	TRBD1	TRBJ2-5	CASSLGHRGRETQYF	TGTGCCAGCAGCTTAGGCCACAGGGGGCGAGAGACCCAGTACTTC
TRBV6-5	-	-	TRBJ2-5	CASSFLGAETQYF	TGTGCCAGCAGTTTCTTGGGGGCAGAGACCCAGTACTTC
TRBV14	-	-	TRBJ1-3	CASSQISGHDGNTIYF	TGTGCCAGCAGCCAAATATCGGGACACGATGGAAACACCATATATTTT
TRBV5-8	-	TRBD1	TRBJ2-7	CASSLAGTGIYEQYF	TGTGCCAGCAGCTTGGCCGGGACAGGGATCTACGAGCAGTACTTC
TRBV7-6	-	TRBD1	TRBJ1-2	CASTPGTGYGYTF	TGTGCCAGCACCCCAGGGACAGGCTATGGCTACACCTTC
TRBV5-1	once	-	TRBJ2-4	CASSFTEPKNIQYF	TGCGCCAGCAGCTTTACAGAGCCCAAAAACATTCAGTACTTC
TRBV2	-	-	TRBJ1-1	CASSASPGNTEAFF	TGTGCCAGCAGTGCATCCCCAGGGAACACTGAAGCTTTCTTT
TRBV5-6	-	-	TRBJ2-5	CASSWAVQETQYF	TGTGCCAGCAGCTGGGCAGTTCAAGAGACCCAGTACTTC
TRBV6-5	-	TRBD1	TRBJ1-2	CASSYRDRGMYGYTF	TGTGCCAGCAGTTACCGGGACAGGGGCATGTATGGCTACACCTTC
TRBV28	-	TRBD2	TRBJ2-3	CASKERGGIKDTQYF	TGTGCCAGCAAGGAGCGGGGGGGAATTAAAGATACGCAGTATTTT
TRBV9	-	TRBD1	TRBJ1-4	CASSRSTGTGGTNEKLFF	TGTGCCAGCAGCCGGAGCACCGGGACAGGAGGAACTAATGAAAAACTGTTTTTT
TRBV7-9	-	TRBD2	TRBJ2-4	CASSPLGGLTKNIQYF	TGTGCCAGCAGCCCCCTCGGGGGGTTAACCAAAAACATTCAGTACTTC
TRBV4-1	-	TRBD1	TRBJ1-2	CASSLAGTGFEGYTF	TGCGCCAGCAGCCTTGCCGGGACAGGGTTCGAAGGCTACACCTTC
TRBV5-6	-	TRBD2	TRBJ2-7	CASTAGGNEQYF	TGTGCCAGCACCGCGGGGGGGAACGAGCAGTACTTC
TRBV6-4	-	-	TRBJ1-5	CASSTDSGNQPQHF	TGTGCCAGCAGCACGGACAGCGGCAATCAGCCCCAGCATTTT
TRBV9	-	-	TRBJ2-3	CASSGFGLWTSTDTQYF	TGTGCCAGCAGCGGATTCGGATTATGGACTAGCACAGATACGCAGTATTTT
TRBV2	-	TRBD1	TRBJ1-2	CASRQGTGSYGYTF	TGTGCCAGCAGACAAGGGACAGGGAGCTATGGCTACACCTTC
TRBV29-1	-	-	TRBJ1-4	CSVEEVSGQEKLFF	TGCAGCGTTGAAGAGGTGTCAGGGCAGGAAAAACTGTTTTTT
TRBV6-4	few	-	TRBJ2-7	CASSDPDTYEQYF	TGTGCCAGCAGTGACCCAGACACCTACGAGCAGTACTTC
TRBV7-8	-	-	TRBJ1-2	CASSPREGRDFLGYTF	TGTGCCAGCAGCCCCCGGGAGGGCAGAGATTTTCTGGGCTACACCTTC